This TCR beta chain was retrieved from a study of T-cell reconstitution after alpha-beta-depleted transplantation in children. The sample holds many counts of this clonotype. The CDR3 sequence is 14 residues long. The V gene's germline CDR1 is ENHRY and CDR2 SYGVKD. Trimming pared 4 bases from V and 4 bases from J, leaving 10 bases between. Construction of the TCRbeta library involved unique molecular identifiers. One entry per CDR3 protein, called by TCRdb with MiXCR from the PCR reads. The sample yields 150,000 to 250,000 distinct CDR3 sequences, approximately 15% seen once. The specimen comprised PBMCs from the stem cell graft donor, sampled from the stem cell graft. The origin of this receptor is a human donor who donated a stem cell graft to a child with acute lymphoblastic leukemia. The rearrangement uses TRBV10-3 and TRBJ2-2, with D maybe TRBD2 (5 bases). The CDR3: CAISAGISTGELFF. CDR3 in DNA: TGTGCCATCAGTGCCGGGATCAGCACCGGGGAGCTGTTTTTT.